This is a list of T cell receptor beta chains from one sample in a study of cytomegalovirus exposure and HLA in healthy donors. The protocol was immunoSEQ multiplex PCR, while the TCRdb copy is restricted to in-frame clones and leaves out a portion. The sample has over 150,000 clones, about 89% seen once. Specimen: PBMCs. These receptors all stem from a young woman in good health and CMV-seropositive. Each CDR3 is given with its conserved first and last residue. Fields, in order: V gene, J gene, D gene, clone size, CDR3 DNA, CDR3 protein. A D gene is named only where the DNA matches it firmly. Clone size appears in some rows only: once, few, many, or a class for an expanded clone.

V: TRBV7-8; J: TRBJ1-1; D: -; size: -; DNA: TGTGCCAGCAGCTTAGTAGGAGGGCGGGAGGCTTTCTTT; CDR3: CASSLVGGREAFF
V: TRBV18; J: TRBJ2-5; D: TRBD1; size: -; DNA: TGTGCCAGCTCACCTACCGGGACAGTACAAGAGACCCAGTACTTC; CDR3: CASSPTGTVQETQYF
V: TRBV5-1; J: TRBJ1-4; D: -; size: -; DNA: TGCGCCAGCAGCTTGGCCTCGGGGGCAACTAATGAAAAACTGTTTTTT; CDR3: CASSLASGATNEKLFF
V: TRBV25-1; J: TRBJ1-6; D: TRBD1; size: -; DNA: TGTGCCAGCTCGGGGGACAGTAGTAATTCACCCCTCCACTTT; CDR3: CASSGDSSNSPLHF
V: TRBV30; J: TRBJ1-5; D: TRBD1; size: -; DNA: TGTGCCTGGAGTGGTCTAGTAAGGACAGGGGAATATCAGCCCCAGCATTTT; CDR3: CAWSGLVRTGEYQPQHF
V: TRBV5-1; J: TRBJ1-1; D: -; size: -; DNA: TGCGCCAGCAGCTTGGTAAGCATGAACACTGAAGCTTTCTTT; CDR3: CASSLVSMNTEAFF
V: TRBV11-3; J: TRBJ2-3; D: TRBD1; size: once; DNA: TGTGCCAGCAGCGACCGGACAGGGACAGATACGCAGTATTTT; CDR3: CASSDRTGTDTQYF
V: TRBV27; J: TRBJ2-1; D: -; size: once; DNA: TGTGCCAGCACCCAAATCCCGACAGGCAACAATGAGCAGTTCTTC; CDR3: CASTQIPTGNNEQFF
V: TRBV5-4; J: TRBJ2-1; D: TRBD2; size: -; DNA: TGTGCCAGCGCCCTCTTCCCCCTAGCGGGAAGAGAGCAGTTCTTC; CDR3: CASALFPLAGREQFF
V: TRBV15; J: TRBJ1-1; D: TRBD1; size: -; DNA: TGTGCCACCAGCAGAGATTGGGGGACAGGGGGCCAGGGCACTGAAGCTTTCTTT; CDR3: CATSRDWGTGGQGTEAFF
V: TRBV7-2; J: TRBJ1-1; D: -; size: -; DNA: TGTGCCAGCCGCGGGCTTTCGAACACTGAAGCTTTCTTT; CDR3: CASRGLSNTEAFF
V: TRBV14; J: TRBJ2-7; D: -; size: few; DNA: TGTGCCAGCAGCCACGTCTTCTACGAGCAGTACTTC; CDR3: CASSHVFYEQYF
V: TRBV6-1; J: TRBJ2-7; D: TRBD2; size: -; DNA: TGTGCCAGCAGTGCGCTGACTAGCGGAACCTACGAGCAGTACTTC; CDR3: CASSALTSGTYEQYF
V: TRBV15; J: TRBJ1-1; D: TRBD1; size: -; DNA: TGTGCCACCAGCAGAGTGGGACAGGAAGCTTTCTTT; CDR3: CATSRVGQEAFF